These T cell receptor beta chains were read from a single sample in a study of OX40 agonist ivuxolimab in advanced cancers. Sequencing was performed with immunoSEQ multiplex PCR; in TCRdb, only in-frame clones are kept and a portion is missing. The sample yields 100,000 or so clones, roughly 80% seen once. The sequences come from CD4+ or CD8+ T cells sorted from blood, collected in a trial of the OX40 agonist ivuxolimab. The receptors were sampled from an adult with an advanced solid tumor such as melanoma, head and neck, liver or kidney cancer. The CDR3 runs from the conserved cysteine through the conserved F or W. The order of the fields is J gene, V gene, clone size, D gene, CDR3 DNA, CDR3 protein. The D gene is left open where the match is weak. Expanded clones get a size class; other rows say once, few or many, or leave the size out.

TRBJ2-7 | TRBV4-2 | - | TRBD1 | TGTGCCAGCAGCCAAGATTCCCAGGGGGCTTACGAGCAGTACTTC | CASSQDSQGAYEQYF
TRBJ2-1 | TRBV9 | - | TRBD2 | TGTGCCAGCAGCTTCCTCGGGACTAGCGATCCTAATGAGCAGTTCTTC | CASSFLGTSDPNEQFF
TRBJ1-1 | TRBV9 | - | TRBD1 | TGTGCCAGCAGCGCCGGGACAGGGTTCACTGAAGCTTTCTTT | CASSAGTGFTEAFF
TRBJ1-4 | TRBV5-1 | - | - | TGCGCCAGCAGCTTAACAGGGTCTAATGAAAAACTGTTTTTT | CASSLTGSNEKLFF
TRBJ2-7 | TRBV11-1 | - | - | TGTGCCAGCAGCTTAGTACAGGGAATGTCCTACGAGCAGTACTTC | CASSLVQGMSYEQYF
TRBJ2-7 | TRBV5-4 | - | - | TGTGCCAGCAGCCGGGACGGATCCTACGAGCAGTACTTC | CASSRDGSYEQYF
TRBJ1-2 | TRBV18 | - | - | TGTGCCAGTTCGAGGTTGGGGGGGCATAACGGCTACACCTTC | CASSRLGGHNGYTF
TRBJ1-6 | TRBV6-1 | - | TRBD1 | TGTGCCAGCAGTGTTATTGGACAGGATAATTCACCCCTCCACTTT | CASSVIGQDNSPLHF
TRBJ2-2 | TRBV27 | - | - | TGTGCCAGCAGTCCAGACACGAACACCGGGGAGCTGTTTTTT | CASSPDTNTGELFF
TRBJ2-3 | TRBV27 | - | - | TGTGCCAGCACCGACGGGCAAGGGGGGTTCACAGATACGCAGTATTTT | CASTDGQGGFTDTQYF
TRBJ1-2 | TRBV29-1 | - | - | TGCAGCGACTTTTATGGCTACACCTTC | CSDFYGYTF
TRBJ2-3 | TRBV27 | - | TRBD1 | TGTGCCAGCAGGGAGCCTGGGACAGTCGATACGCAGTATTTT | CASREPGTVDTQYF
TRBJ1-1 | TRBV27 | - | - | TGTGCCAGCAGTTGGGCGGGGAACACTGAAGCTTTCTTT | CASSWAGNTEAFF
TRBJ2-1 | TRBV4-3 | once | - | TGCGCCAGCAGCCAAGTTTGGGCTAGCGCAACCTACAATGAGCAGTTCTTC | CASSQVWASATYNEQFF
TRBJ1-2 | TRBV4-3 | - | - | TGCGCCAGCAGCCAAGGGGGCGCGTATGGCTACACCTTC | CASSQGGAYGYTF
TRBJ1-3 | TRBV7-9 | once | - | TGTGCCAGCAGCAGAGCAGGAGCATCTGGAAACACCATATATTTT | CASSRAGASGNTIYF
TRBJ1-2 | TRBV30 | - | TRBD1 | TGTGCCTGGAAACGGACAGGGCTAAACTATGGCTACACCTTC | CAWKRTGLNYGYTF
TRBJ1-5 | TRBV7-8 | once | - | TGTGCCAGCAGCTTAGGTCGTAGTTGGAATCAGCCCCAGCATTTT | CASSLGRSWNQPQHF
TRBJ2-3 | TRBV7-2 | - | TRBD2 | TGTGCCAGCAGCTTAAAGAGGACTAGCGGAACAGATACGCAGTATTTT | CASSLKRTSGTDTQYF
TRBJ2-3 | TRBV5-8 | - | - | TGTGCCAGCAGCAGTGGACAGACAGATACGCAGTATTTT | CASSSGQTDTQYF
TRBJ2-7 | TRBV5-6 | - | - | TGTGCCAGCAGCTTGGGGCGGGGTCCTGTCTACGAGCAGTACTTC | CASSLGRGPVYEQYF
TRBJ1-1 | TRBV10-2 | - | - | TGCGCCAGCAGTGAGCTTCAGGGAGTGAACACTGAAGCTTTCTTT | CASSELQGVNTEAFF
TRBJ1-2 | TRBV5-1 | - | - | TGCGCCAGCAGCTCAGGAGGGGGTAACTATGGCTACACCTTC | CASSSGGGNYGYTF
TRBJ2-1 | TRBV11-2 | - | - | TGTGCCAGCAGCTTAGTGGCCGGCTCTCTTCTAGCCAATGAGCAGTTCTTC | CASSLVAGSLLANEQFF
TRBJ2-3 | TRBV10-1 | - | - | TGCGCCAGCAGTAGCGCGGGACTCACAGATACGCAGTATTTT | CASSSAGLTDTQYF
TRBJ2-5 | TRBV7-2 | - | TRBD1 | TGTGCCAGCAGCATCGGACAGGGACGAGAGACCCAGTACTTC | CASSIGQGRETQYF
TRBJ2-3 | TRBV5-6 | once | - | TGTGCCAGCAGCTTGTCTAGGGATACGCAGTATTTT | CASSLSRDTQYF